This T cell receptor beta chain was found in a study of response to subunit inactivated influenza vaccine. This CDR3 contains 14 residues. Germline assignment: CDR1 SGHRS and CDR2 YFSETQ. The ends were cut back, 2 bases at V and 2 bases at J, with 11 bases in the middle. The count of this clonotype is one. TCRdb re-called the RT-PCR reads through MiXCR, storing one row per CDR3 protein. The table shows about 540,000 distinct CDR3 sequences, with approximately 20% occurring only once. These data were also reused for a study on T cells expressing NK-cell markers. That source adds: It was by 5'RACE template switching with UMIs that TCR beta cDNA was made.

This chain links TRBV5-1 with TRBJ2-7; D is possibly TRBD2 (5 bases). The sequencing here drew on CD4+ T cells sorted from PBMCs, taken roughly 13 days after vaccination. The sequence came from a man over 45 who received an inactivated influenza vaccine. The CDR3 loop reads CASSFFPGTYEQYF. The CDR3 DNA reads TGCGCCAGCAGCTTCTTCCCGGGGACCTACGAGCAGTACTTC.